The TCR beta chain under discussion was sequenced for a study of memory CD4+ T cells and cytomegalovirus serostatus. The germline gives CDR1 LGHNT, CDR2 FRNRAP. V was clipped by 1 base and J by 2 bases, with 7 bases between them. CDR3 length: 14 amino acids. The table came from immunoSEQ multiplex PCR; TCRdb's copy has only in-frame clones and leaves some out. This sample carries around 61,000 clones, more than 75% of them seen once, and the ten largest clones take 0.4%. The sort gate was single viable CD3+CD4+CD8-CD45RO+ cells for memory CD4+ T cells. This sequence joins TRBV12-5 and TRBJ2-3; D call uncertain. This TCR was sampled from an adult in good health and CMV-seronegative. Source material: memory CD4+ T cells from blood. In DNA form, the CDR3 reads TGTGCTAGTGGTTTGGGGGCCCCCACAGATACGCAGTATTTT. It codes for CASGLGAPTDTQYF.